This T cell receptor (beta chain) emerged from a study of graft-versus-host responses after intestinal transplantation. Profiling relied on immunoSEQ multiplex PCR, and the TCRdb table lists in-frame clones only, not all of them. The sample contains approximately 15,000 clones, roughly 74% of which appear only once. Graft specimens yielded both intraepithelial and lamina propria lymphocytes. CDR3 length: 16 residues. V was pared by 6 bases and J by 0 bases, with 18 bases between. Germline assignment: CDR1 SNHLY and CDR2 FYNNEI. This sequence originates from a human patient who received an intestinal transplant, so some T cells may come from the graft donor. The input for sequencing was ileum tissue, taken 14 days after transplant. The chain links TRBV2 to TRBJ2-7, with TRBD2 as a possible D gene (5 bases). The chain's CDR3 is CASRESSGGLSYEQYF. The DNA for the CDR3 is TGTGCCAGCAGGGAGTCCTCTGGCGGGCTCTCCTACGAGCAGTACTTC. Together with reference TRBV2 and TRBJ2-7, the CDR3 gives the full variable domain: EPEVTQTPSHQVTQMGQEVILRCVPISNHLYFYWYRQILGQKVEFLVSFYNNEISEKSEIFDDQFSVERPDGSNFTLKIRSTKLEDSAMYFCASRESSGGLSYEQYFGPGTRLTVT.